The 31 T cell receptor beta chains below all came from one sample that was sequenced in a study of T cells after yellow fever vaccination (dated by TCRdb to about 2019). The library came from 5' RACE. These reads were obtained on an Illumina HiSeq 2500. TCRdb trimmed the raw reads at Q25, called clones with MiXCR and kept productive beta chains. Identical CDR3 proteins give one entry, which carries the most common genes and DNA. For this sample the table gives approximately 550,000 distinct CDR3 sequences, of which approximately 15% were detected only once. The ten most abundant clones make up roughly 13% of the sample. Per the publication, the treatment or condition label means: live attenuated yellow fever vaccine strain. Material: PBMCs, obtained on the day of the yellow fever booster vaccination. All receptors come from a man aged 25 to 40 who received the YFV17D yellow fever vaccine.

There are many counts of this clonotype. The chain carries TRBV4-3 and TRBJ2-2; D is uncertain. V dropped 0 bases and J dropped 2 bases, with 13 bases sitting between them. This CDR3 region has 17 residues. Looked up from germline, CDR1 is LGHNA and CDR2 is YSLEER. The CDR3: CASSQDPHDLNTGELFF. In nucleotides, the CDR3 is TGCGCCAGCAGCCAAGATCCCCACGACCTCAACACCGGGGAGCTGTTTTTT.

This clonotype occurred a few times. This rearrangement joins TRBV28 to TRBJ2-7; D is tentatively TRBD1 or TRBD2 (5 bases each). The V end was cut by 5 bases, the J end by 0 bases, with 14 bases between. Germline loops: CDR1 MDHEN, CDR2 SYDVKM. This CDR3 comprises 15 residues. The CDR3 loop reads CASSLPGGGSYEQYF. CDR3 DNA sequence: TGTGCCAGCAGTCTACCTGGTGGGGGCTCCTACGAGCAGTACTTC. The full variable domain, in which reference TRBV28 and TRBJ2-7 provide the parts outside the CDR3, is DVKVTQSSRYLVKRTGEKVFLECVQDMDHENMFWYRQDPGLGLRLIYFSYDVKMKEKGDIPEGYSVSREKKERFSLILESASTNQTSMYLCASSLPGGGSYEQYFGPGTRLTVT.

This sequence joins TRBV7-2 and TRBJ2-3; maybe TRBD1 (6 bases). V lost 4 bases to trimming and J lost 5 bases, with 16 bases between them. The CDR3 length is 15 residues. Germline-derived CDR1 and CDR2 are SGHTA and FQGNSA. The chain's CDR3 is CASSSSSGQVDTQYF. The CDR3 DNA reads as TGTGCCAGCAGCTCATCCTCGGGACAAGTAGATACGCAGTATTTT.

This clonotype was seen a few times. The chain recombines TRBV29-1 with TRBJ1-1; a weak D match, TRBD1 (6 bases). Germline CDR1 SQVTM, CDR2 ANQGSEA. The CDR3 sequence is 13 residues long. This CDR3 is CRAQGAMNTEAFF. For the CDR3, the DNA is TGCAGAGCACAGGGTGCCATGAACACTGAAGCTTTCTTT.

In its sample, this clonotype was seen a few times. This chain uses TRBV6-1 with TRBJ1-6; D unresolved. Trimming took off 3 bases at V and 9 bases at J, with 18 bases between the two ends. The CDR3 runs to 16 residues. CDR1 MNHNS and CDR2 SASEGT come from the germline V gene. CDR3 region: CASSEADNSGFSPLHF. The CDR3 region has the DNA TGTGCCAGCAGTGAGGCGGATAATTCGGGGTTTTCACCCCTCCACTTT.

This clonotype was seen a handful of times. The rearrangement joins TRBV27 to TRBJ2-1; D unclear. Per the germline V gene, CDR1 is MNHEY and CDR2 is SMNVEV (reference sequence). Trimming pared 6 bases from V and 4 bases from J, leaving 13 bases between. CDR3 length: 14 amino acids. The DNA of the CDR3 is TGTGCCAGCAGAACTCACAAGAAATACAATGAGCAGTTCTTC. This gives the protein CASRTHKKYNEQFF.

This clonotype turned up a few times. This sequence joins TRBV4-2 and TRBJ1-6; D might be TRBD1 (6 bases). Germline lookup yields CDR1 LGHNA and CDR2 YNFKEQ. V was cut by 2 bases and J by 6 bases, with 8 bases left in between. The CDR3 has 14 residues. CDR3 loop: CASSQNRVNSPLHF. Here the CDR3 DNA reads TGTGCCAGCAGCCAAAACAGGGTTAATTCACCCCTCCACTTT.

This chain joins TRBV5-6 and TRBJ2-1, with TRBD1 matching 9 bases. Germline V CDR1 and CDR2: SGHDT, YYEEEE. V lost 4 bases, J lost 9 bases, and 20 bases stayed unmatched. CDR3 length: 18 residues. The CDR3 loop reads CASSTEGVGTGYMGEQFF. As DNA, the CDR3 is TGTGCCAGCAGCACCGAAGGCGTCGGGACAGGGTACATGGGTGAGCAGTTCTTC.

This clonotype turned up a few times. The chain employs TRBV7-2 and TRBJ2-7, with TRBD1 as a possible D gene (5 bases). The CDR3 runs to 12 residues. Germline assignment: CDR1 SGHTA and CDR2 FQGNSA. Trimming removed 0 bases at V and 9 bases at J, with 9 bases between. In nucleotides, the CDR3 is TGTGCCAGCAGCTTAGCGACCCAGGGGCAGTACTTC. Translating it yields CASSLATQGQYF.

The CDR3 sequence: CASSWGRSGANVLTF. The CDR3 nucleotides are TGTGCCAGCAGCTGGGGGAGATCTGGGGCCAACGTCCTGACTTTC. V and J are TRBV5-5 and TRBJ2-6; the D call may be TRBD1 or TRBD2 (5 bases each). Trimming pared 3 bases from V and 1 base from J, leaving 8 bases between. The CDR3 runs to 15 residues. The germline CDR1 and CDR2 sequences are SGHKS and YYEKEE (reference sequence).

The CDR3 is CASSSNPLASPDTQYF. The DNA of the CDR3 is TGTGCCAGCAGCTCCAACCCCCTCGCCTCCCCAGATACGCAGTATTTT. The chain links TRBV7-9 to TRBJ2-3; no firm D call. Per the germline V gene, CDR1 is SEHNR and CDR2 is FQNEAQ (reference sequence). The CDR3 is made up of 16 amino acids. V lost 4 bases, J lost 4 bases, and 18 bases lay in between.

This clonotype was observed a handful of times. The chain links TRBV6-5 to TRBJ1-2, with D tentatively TRBD1 (5 bases). Germline CDR1 MNHEY, CDR2 SVGAGI. There are 13 residues in the CDR3. V was trimmed by 3 bases and J by 6 bases, leaving 11 bases between them. As DNA, the CDR3 is TGTGCCAGCAGTTATGAGGGACCTGATGGCTACACCTTC. This encodes CASSYEGPDGYTF.

In this sample, this clonotype turned up a few times. This chain uses TRBV12-3 or TRBV12-4 with TRBJ2-7, with D possibly matching TRBD2 (5 bases). The CDR3 totals 14 residues. V lost 7 bases, J lost 0 bases, and 13 bases lay in between. The CDR3 bases are TGTGCCAGCACCCAGGACTCATACTCCTACGAGCAGTACTTC. Protein: CASTQDSYSYEQYF.

This clonotype was found a few times. The rearrangement joins TRBV19 to TRBJ1-2; D is uncertain. Germline-derived CDR1 and CDR2 are LNHDA and SQIVND (reference sequence). With 5 bases removed from V and 3 bases from J, the gap between germline ends came to 7 bases. This CDR3 comprises 12 residues. CDR3: CASSVNDYGYTF. CDR3 DNA: TGTGCCAGTAGTGTCAATGACTATGGCTACACCTTC.

This clonotype has just a few counts. The J gene is TRBJ2-5, the V gene TRBV6-2 or TRBV6-3; D is unresolved. V lost 3 bases to trimming and J lost 5 bases, with 7 bases between them. This CDR3 is built from 12 residues. Germline V gene data show CDR1 as MNHEY and CDR2 as SVGEGT. CDR3 sequence reads: CASSYPTETQYF. In nucleotides, the CDR3 is TGTGCCAGCAGTTATCCAACGGAGACCCAGTACTTC.

This clonotype was recorded a few times. This chain connects TRBV20-1 to TRBJ1-1; D is ambiguous. The length of the CDR3 is 15 residues. Germline V lookup: CDR1 DFQATT, CDR2 SNEGSKA (reference sequence). V lost 4 bases, J lost 3 bases, and 18 bases lay in between. The CDR3 sequence: CSATGPTSGYTEAFF. CDR3 bases: TGCAGTGCTACTGGGCCTACCTCGGGGTACACTGAAGCTTTCTTT.

This clonotype turned up a few times. One end of the junction varies from germline; a read error may be responsible. The gene calls are TRBV20-1 and TRBJ2-5, with 12 bases lining up with TRBD2. The CDR3 spans 12 residues. Per germline, CDR1 DFQATT and CDR2 SNEGSKA (reference sequence). The CDR3 here is CSASLRTSGIRF. CDR3 sequence (DNA): TGCAGTGCTAGCCTGAGGACTAGCGGGATTAGGTTT.

The chain couples TRBV12-3 or TRBV12-4 to TRBJ1-5; no clear D gene. This CDR3 has 15 amino acids. With 3 bases removed from V and 0 bases from J, the gap between germline ends came to 9 bases. The CDR3 region is CASSFGPYSNQPQHF. The CDR3 DNA follows: TGTGCCAGCAGTTTTGGGCCTTATAGCAATCAGCCCCAGCATTTT.

This clonotype was observed a handful of times. This chain links TRBV23-1 with TRBJ2-3; no definite D call. TRBV23-1 is annotated as an ORF whose role is uncertain. The CDR3 length is 15 residues. The ends were cut back, 0 bases at V and 2 bases at J, with 9 bases in the middle. CDR3 in amino acids: CASSQSPFYTDTQYF. CDR3 bases: TGCGCCAGCAGTCAATCTCCTTTTTACACAGATACGCAGTATTTT.

The table lists this clonotype with a few counts. This chain connects TRBV20-1 to TRBJ2-7; the match to TRBD2 covers 12 bases. V shed 7 bases and J 6 bases; nucleotides not matched to a gene: 7. The CDR3 contains 13 residues. The germline gives CDR1 DFQATT, CDR2 SNEGSKA (reference sequence). Here the CDR3 DNA reads TGCAGTGGCCGGACTAGCGGGATTCCCGAGCAGTACTTC. Translation gives CSGRTSGIPEQYF.

The J gene is TRBJ2-3, the V gene TRBV7-9; TRBD1 or TRBD2 may be the D gene (5 bases each). The CDR3 contains 13 residues. Trimming stripped 2 bases from V and 5 bases from J, with 8 bases between. Looked up from germline, CDR1 is SEHNR and CDR2 is FQNEAQ (reference sequence). The CDR3 bases are TGTGCCAGCAGCTTACAGGGAGAAGATACGCAGTATTTT. This translates into CASSLQGEDTQYF.

The V and J genes are TRBV20-1 and TRBJ2-7; no firm D call. V was pared by 0 bases and J by 3 bases, with 15 bases between. CDR1 DFQATT and CDR2 SNEGSKA come from the germline V gene (reference sequence). This CDR3 has 15 amino acids. CDR3 DNA sequence: TGCAGTGCTAGAGATGGTCGGTCGGCTGACTACGAGCAGTACTTC. It specifies CSARDGRSADYEQYF.

The sample holds a few counts of this clonotype. V is TRBV19 and J is TRBJ1-2; maybe TRBD1 (5 bases). Per the germline V gene, CDR1 is LNHDA and CDR2 is SQIVND (reference sequence). The length of the CDR3 is 14 residues. V was shortened by 6 bases and J by 4 bases, with 15 bases between the two germline ends. In nucleotides, the CDR3 is TGTGCCAGTAGCCCGGGGCAGACGTTCTATGGCTACACCTTC. It is translated as CASSPGQTFYGYTF.

The V call is TRBV15, the J call TRBJ1-4, with D perhaps matching TRBD1 (5 bases). From germline, CDR1 is LNHNV and CDR2 YYDKDF (reference sequence). The CDR3 runs to 17 residues. V lost 5 bases and J 3 bases, leaving 19 bases between the germline ends. CDR3 in amino acids: CATSGNPLKGSNEKLFF. The CDR3 DNA reads as TGTGCCACCAGCGGTAACCCGCTGAAGGGGTCTAATGAAAAACTGTTTTTT. The full variable domain, completed using reference TRBV15 and TRBJ1-4, is DAMVIQNPRYQVTQFGKPVTLSCSQTLNHNVMYWYQQKSSQAPKLLFHYYDKDFNNEADTPDNFQSRRPNTSFCFLDIRSPGLGDTAMYLCATSGNPLKGSNEKLFFGSGTQLSVL.

Details on this clonotype: This may stem from a read error, because a much larger clone lies one nucleotide away. The rearrangement joins TRBV7-8 to TRBJ2-1; TRBD2 aligns across 12 bases. Germline CDR1 reads SGHVS; CDR2 reads FQNEAQ. The CDR3 has 16 residues. The chain's CDR3 is CASSLESSGRGNEEFF. CDR3 DNA sequence: TGTGCCAGCAGCTTAGAGTCTAGCGGGAGGGGCAATGAGGAGTTCTTC.

A few counts support this clonotype. J is TRBJ2-1 and V is TRBV10-2; tentatively, D is TRBD2 (6 bases). Germline V gene lookup returns CDR1 WSHSY and CDR2 SAAADI. Trimming stripped 4 bases from V and 3 bases from J, with 10 bases between. There are 14 residues in the CDR3. CDR3 nucleotides: TGCGCCAGCAGTGTCGGCGGGAACTACAATGAGCAGTTCTTC. Protein sequence: CASSVGGNYNEQFF.

This sequence joins TRBV5-1 and TRBJ1-3; no reliable D call. The CDR3 has 14 residues. CDR1 is SGHRS and CDR2 is YFSETQ in the germline V gene. V lost 0 bases to trimming and J lost 8 bases, with 12 bases between them. In nucleotides, the CDR3 is TGCGCCAGCAGCTTGGCCGGAGAGGGCCACACCATATATTTT. Protein product: CASSLAGEGHTIYF.

This clonotype showed up many times. Here the CDR3 DNA reads TGTGCCATCATGAAAGCCGGACATGGAGATACGCAGTATTTT. It codes for CAIMKAGHGDTQYF. The V gene is TRBV10-3, the J gene TRBJ2-3, with a possible D match to TRBD1 (5 bases). Germline V gives CDR1 ENHRY, CDR2 SYGVKD. V lost 7 bases and J 5 bases, leaving 16 bases between the germline ends. This CDR3 region has 14 residues.

Only a few counts were recorded for this clonotype. CDR3: CASRDGGRRETQYF. The CDR3 DNA follows: TGTGCCAGCAGGGATGGCGGGAGGAGAGAGACCCAGTACTTC. The chain joins TRBV7-6 to TRBJ2-5; 8 bases are a match to TRBD2. Looked up from germline, CDR1 is SGHVS and CDR2 is FNYEAQ. The length of the CDR3 is 14 residues. V lost 6 bases and J lost 4; bases outside the gene matches: 7. Looking up the rest from reference TRBV7-6 and TRBJ2-5 gives the full variable domain: GAGVSQSPRYKVTKRGQDVALRCDPISGHVSLYWYRQALGQGPEFLTYFNYEAQQDKSGLPNDRFSAERPEGSISTLTIQRTEQRDSAMYRCASRDGGRRETQYFGPGTRLLVL.

The rearrangement uses TRBV29-1 and TRBJ2-1; TRBD2 matches at 7 bases. The CDR3 length is 16 residues. CDR1 and CDR2 from the germline V gene are SQVTM and ANQGSEA. After removal of 2 bases from V and 0 bases from J, the junction contained 7 bases not matched to a gene. The CDR3 DNA reads as TGCAGCGTTGAAACCCCGGGGGAGGGCTCCTACAATGAGCAGTTCTTC. It yields the protein CSVETPGEGSYNEQFF.

V gene TRBV12-3 or TRBV12-4 combines with J gene TRBJ2-2; 8 bases align to TRBD2. CDR3 length: 13 residues. The junction had 6 bases not matched to a gene; V was cut back by 10 bases and J by 5 bases. The DNA for the CDR3 is TGTGCCACCAGACTAGCGTCGACCGGGGAGCTGTTTTTT. Translating it yields CATRLASTGELFF.